This T cell receptor (beta chain) derives from a study of beta chain features in type 1 diabetes. Points from the study as a whole: Unsettled here was the matter of whether HLA type influences TCRB rearrangement.

Expressed TCRB transcripts were sequenced after all isolated RNA was converted to cDNA. Naive, central memory and regulatory T cell samples produced a mean of roughly 3.8 million reads. TCRdb's table, derived via immunoSEQ multiplex PCR, lists solely in-frame clones and lacks some. The data show 300,000 to 400,000 clones, 6.5% to 10% seen once. With 3 bases clipped from V and 1 base from J, the junction kept 8 bases outside the gene matches. Germline loops: CDR1 MDHEN, CDR2 SYDVKM. This CDR3 comprises 16 residues. CD45RO/CCR7/CD25/CD127/CD95/CD27 separated CD4+ naive, central memory, regulatory and stem cell-like memory cells by sorting. On this clone: The antigen is undetermined.

Sequencing was done on a sample of central memory CD4+ T cells from blood. The rearrangement joins TRBV28 to TRBJ2-5; 7 bases agree with TRBD1. The sequence derives from a woman under 30 in good health. The CDR3 loop reads CASSFGAGTVQETQYF. The DNA of the CDR3 is TGTGCCAGCAGTTTTGGGGCCGGGACAGTCCAAGAGACCCAGTACTTC.